This note documents a single T cell receptor (beta chain) sequence. Between the trimmed V and J ends, which lost 0 bases and 4 bases, there was a span of 10 bases. Germline V gene sequence: CDR1 ENHRY, CDR2 SYGVKD. The CDR3 is made up of 15 amino acids. This record comes from a study of blood T cell repertoires in COVID-19. Study in general: The origin of the acute and convalescent COVID-19 samples was the United States, Italy and Spain. T cells, B-cell-depleted T cells, or PBMCs provided the cDNA or gDNA that served as material.

Per the original data handling: Nucleated cell counts were estimated from reference gene primer amplification. Some clones are missing from TCRdb's copy, which holds only in-frame ones; the method was immunoSEQ multiplex PCR. Clone size and V and J calls were adopted from that table, with D and trimming inferred from the DNA. The sample lists about 120,000 clones, 75% to 90% occurring once. This clonotype was sampled from a man between 65 and 85 years old with acute or convalescent COVID-19. Sequenced: peripheral blood. This chain links TRBV10-3 with TRBJ1-5; possibly TRBD1 for D (6 bases). The CDR3 sequence is CAISESGGPNQPQHF. CDR3 nucleotide sequence: TGTGCCATCAGTGAGTCAGGGGGTCCAAATCAGCCCCAGCATTTT.